This is a list of T cell receptor beta chains from one sample in a study of beta chain features in type 1 diabetes. Assay used: immunoSEQ multiplex PCR; TCRdb lists only in-frame clones, some missing. Of 550,000 to 850,000 clones in the sample, 13% were seen once. The sequenced sample was naive CD4+ T cells from blood. These TCRs come from a man younger than 35 with type 1 diabetes. Each CDR3 is given with its conserved first and last residue. D genes are given only for firm matches. Only some rows state a clone size, as once, few, many or a class for expanded clones.

length	J	D	V	size	DNA	CDR3
13	TRBJ2-4	-	TRBV19	-	TGTGCCAGTAGTATAGGGGAAGGAAACATTCAGTACTTC	CASSIGEGNIQYF
13	TRBJ1-1	TRBD1	TRBV2	few	TGTGCCAGCAGCCCCAGAGGACAGGGTGAAGCTTTCTTT	CASSPRGQGEAFF
17	TRBJ1-6	TRBD1	TRBV4-1	few	TGCGCCAGCAGCCCCTGGGGACAGGGGGCGGATAATTCACCCCTCCACTTT	CASSPWGQGADNSPLHF
12	TRBJ2-7	-	TRBV7-9	few	TGTGCCAGCAGGAGTAGGGGCTACGAGCAGTACTTC	CASRSRGYEQYF
11	TRBJ1-2	-	TRBV30	few	TGTGCCTGGAGTGGACAGTATGGCTACACCTTC	CAWSGQYGYTF
16	TRBJ2-1	TRBD2	TRBV4-2	-	TGTGCCAGCAGCCAAGAAGGAGCGGGGGAGGGCAATGAGCAGTTCTTC	CASSQEGAGEGNEQFF
15	TRBJ1-2	-	TRBV10-3	-	TGTGCCATCAGTGAGTCTGGGGACCTAAGCTATGGCTACACCTTC	CAISESGDLSYGYTF
14	TRBJ2-1	TRBD2	TRBV5-1	few	TGCGCCAGCGTACTAGCGGGGCAAAAAGATGAGCAGTTCTTC	CASVLAGQKDEQFF
13	TRBJ1-5	-	TRBV29-1	few	TGCAGCGTTGGGACGCAGTTGGATCAGCCCCAGCATTTT	CSVGTQLDQPQHF
15	TRBJ2-3	-	TRBV30	few	TGCGCCTGGAGTTGGGCCGGTCGGAGCACAGATACGCAGTATTTT	CAWSWAGRSTDTQYF
17	TRBJ2-3	TRBD1	TRBV27	few	TGTGCCAGCCTTTCCCTTGGACAGGGTATAGGGTTCGATACGCAGTATTTT	CASLSLGQGIGFDTQYF
15	TRBJ1-3	-	TRBV10-3	few	TGTGCCATCACTCGGGGAGGCGACTCTGGAAACACCATATATTTT	CAITRGGDSGNTIYF
14	TRBJ1-4	-	TRBV9	once	TGTGCCAGCAGCGTTCGTGCAACTAATGAAAAACTGTTTTTT	CASSVRATNEKLFF
15	TRBJ2-5	-	TRBV28	-	TGTGCCACCGCCTCCCGGGGGTGGGGCGGAGAGACCCAGTACTTC	CATASRGWGGETQYF
14	TRBJ2-5	TRBD2	TRBV19	-	TGTGCCAGTAGTAGGTCGACGGGAGGAGAGACCCAGTACTTC	CASSRSTGGETQYF
14	TRBJ2-3	-	TRBV30	few	TGTGCCTGGAGGGTGAGGGGAGCGGGAGATACGCAGTATTTT	CAWRVRGAGDTQYF
14	TRBJ2-1	-	TRBV5-1	-	TGCGCCAGCAGCTCCGCCCTCAGAGGAAATGAGCAGTTCTTC	CASSSALRGNEQFF
21	TRBJ2-3	TRBD2	TRBV4-2	-	TGTGCCAGCAGCCAAGCCCCGGGACTAGCGGGGGGACCACTTAGCACAGATACGCAGTATTTT	CASSQAPGLAGGPLSTDTQYF
16	TRBJ1-1	-	TRBV27	-	TGTGCCAGCAGTTTACGGGGGGTAGTTTGGGGCACTGAAGCTTTCTTT	CASSLRGVVWGTEAFF
12	TRBJ2-3	-	TRBV18	-	TGTGCCAGCTCACCACCGTCAGATACGCAGTATTTT	CASSPPSDTQYF
16	TRBJ1-2	TRBD1	TRBV4-1	few	TGCGCCAGCAGCCAAGATACCGGGACAGGAGTCTATGGCTACACCTTC	CASSQDTGTGVYGYTF
19	TRBJ1-4	-	TRBV2	-	TGTGCCAGCAGTGCCCACGGGACGTCCGGACCCTGGATGGGCAAAAAACTGTTTTTT	CASSAHGTSGPWMGKKLFF
13	TRBJ1-1	TRBD1	TRBV18	-	TGTGCCAGCTCACCAAACAGGGGTTCTGAAGCTTTCTTT	CASSPNRGSEAFF
12	TRBJ1-2	-	TRBV29-1	-	TGCAGCGTTGTAGGGGGTATCTATGGCTACACCTTC	CSVVGGIYGYTF
12	TRBJ1-1	-	TRBV5-6	few	TGTGCCAGCAGCTTATGGAACACTGAAGCTTTCTTT	CASSLWNTEAFF
15	TRBJ2-3	-	TRBV7-9	few	TGTGCCAGCAGCTCCTTATCCTCAGTCGCAGATACGCAGTATTTT	CASSSLSSVADTQYF
14	TRBJ1-2	-	TRBV18	-	TGTGCCAGCTCACCACTTGCGGGCGGCTATGGCTACACCTTC	CASSPLAGGYGYTF
15	TRBJ2-2	-	TRBV7-2	-	TGTGCCAGCAGCTTGGACCGCGCGAACACCGGGGAGCTGTTTTTT	CASSLDRANTGELFF
15	TRBJ2-5	TRBD2	TRBV10-3	few	TGTGCCATCAGTGAAGGCCGGGGGGGTCAAGAGACCCAGTACTTC	CAISEGRGGQETQYF
11	TRBJ2-1	-	TRBV27	-	TGTGCCAGCAACGGTGGCCATGAGCAGTTCTTC	CASNGGHEQFF
12	TRBJ1-2	-	TRBV7-2	-	TGTGCCAGCAGCTTAGCGGAGGACACCCGCACCTTC	CASSLAEDTRTF
14	TRBJ1-1	TRBD1	TRBV29-1	few	TGCAGCGTTCTTACAGGGGGAGGGAACACTGAAGCTTTCTTT	CSVLTGGGNTEAFF
11	TRBJ2-5	-	TRBV20-1	few	TGCAGTGCTACCGACAGGGAGACCCAGTACTTC	CSATDRETQYF
16	TRBJ2-4	TRBD1	TRBV19	-	TGTGCCAGTAGTATATTGGGACAGGGGGGGAAAAACATTCAGTACTTC	CASSILGQGGKNIQYF
15	TRBJ2-5	TRBD2	TRBV5-1	-	TGCGCCAGCAGCTTAGGTACTAGCGGGGTCGAGACCCAGTACTTC	CASSLGTSGVETQYF
15	TRBJ1-5	TRBD1	TRBV28	-	TGTGCCAGCAGTTTATCGGACAGGGTCTTTCAGCCCCAGCATTTT	CASSLSDRVFQPQHF
13	TRBJ1-5	-	TRBV6-1	few	TGTGCCAGCAACTCCAATGGCAATCAGCCCCAGCATTTT	CASNSNGNQPQHF
11	TRBJ2-7	-	TRBV29-1	-	TGCAGCGTTGAAGTGTCGGTTGAGCAGTACTTC	CSVEVSVEQYF
14	TRBJ2-4	-	TRBV6-1	-	TGTGCCAGCAGTGAGGGGACAACTCTGCAGAGTCAGTACTTC	CASSEGTTLQSQYF
13	TRBJ1-2	-	TRBV14	-	TGTGCCAGCAGCCAACGGCGAGGTAATGGCTACACCTTC	CASSQRRGNGYTF
16	TRBJ1-6	TRBD1	TRBV27	few	TGTGCCAGCAACCAGGGGACAGGGGGCTATAATTCACCCCTCCACTTT	CASNQGTGGYNSPLHF
14	TRBJ1-1	-	TRBV7-2	-	TGTGCCAGCAGCTTGTGGGGGGCGAACACTGAAGCTTTCTTT	CASSLWGANTEAFF
13	TRBJ2-5	-	TRBV7-3	few	TGTGCCAGCAGCTTAGGGGCAGGGGAGACCCAGTACTTC	CASSLGAGETQYF
15	TRBJ1-2	-	TRBV15	-	TGTGCCACCAGCACCCATGACTTGTACTATCGTGGCTACACCTTC	CATSTHDLYYRGYTF
17	TRBJ2-5	TRBD2	TRBV9	-	TGTGCCAGCAGCGTAGGTGGCCTAGCGGGGTCCCAAGAGACCCAGTACTTC	CASSVGGLAGSQETQYF
14	TRBJ1-4	TRBD1	TRBV18	-	TGTGCCAGCTCACCGGGACAGGGAGGCGAAAAACTGTTTTTT	CASSPGQGGEKLFF
13	TRBJ1-1	TRBD1	TRBV28	-	TGTGCCAGCACTCGACAGGGTGGGACTGAAGCTTTCTTT	CASTRQGGTEAFF
17	TRBJ1-6	-	TRBV7-9	few	TGTGCCAGCAGCCCCGCAACTTGGGGTGCCAATGGTTCACCCCTCCACTTT	CASSPATWGANGSPLHF
13	TRBJ1-1	-	TRBV29-1	-	TGCAGCTTAGTGCTGGGGGCGAACACTGAAGCTTTCTTT	CSLVLGANTEAFF